Listed here are 27 T cell receptor beta chains from one sample, sequenced in a study of blood T cell repertoires in COVID-19. Here immunoSEQ multiplex PCR was the method, and the copy in TCRdb shows in-frame clones only, minus some. The top ten hold around 2.1% of the sample, which has about 400,000 clones, 88% seen once. The sample was PBMCs or T cells enriched from blood (not recorded which). The receptors were gathered from a middle-aged woman with acute COVID-19.

CDR3 coding DNA: TGTGCCAGCAGCGAGGGGTGGAGGGACGTCTATGGCTACACCTTC. This encodes CASSEGWRDVYGYTF. The chain employs TRBV7-2 and TRBJ1-2, with D maybe TRBD1 (5 bases). Trimming cost V 5 bases and J 4 bases, with 17 bases left between them. This CDR3 is 15 amino acids long. Germline V lookup: CDR1 SGHTA, CDR2 FQGNSA.

This clone showed up just a few times. The gene calls are TRBV7-8 and TRBJ2-5; 11 bases fit TRBD1. V lost 2 bases to trimming and J lost 5 bases; unmatched junction nucleotides: 7. CDR3 length: 16 residues. Germline assignment: CDR1 SGHVS and CDR2 FQNEAQ. CDR3 region: CASSLRGQGALETQYF. CDR3 nucleotide sequence: TGTGCCAGCAGCTTACGCGGACAGGGGGCTCTGGAGACCCAGTACTTC. The variable domain in full, completed from reference TRBV7-8 and TRBJ2-5, reads GAGVSQSPRYKVAKRGQDVALRCDPISGHVSLFWYQQALGQGPEFLTYFQNEAQLDKSGLPSDRFFAERPEGSVSTLKIQRTQQEDSAVYLCASSLRGQGALETQYFGPGTRLLVL.

As for this clone: This sample includes further DNA sequences coding for the same CDR3. V gene TRBV11-3 combines with J gene TRBJ2-2, with D perhaps TRBD1 (6 bases). CDR1 is SGHNT and CDR2 is YENEEA in the germline V gene. This CDR3 comprises 13 residues. V shed 3 bases and J shed 6 bases, with 8 bases lying between them. The CDR3 is CASSFRGSGELFF. The DNA of the CDR3 is TGTGCCAGCAGCTTCAGGGGCTCCGGGGAGCTGTTTTTT.

The chain combines TRBV5-1 with TRBJ1-2; 7 bases are a match to TRBD1. V trimming: 4 bases; J trimming: 4 bases; junction bases outside the gene matches: 7. Germline CDR1 reads SGHRS; CDR2 reads YFSETQ. This CDR3 spans 14 amino acids. CDR3 amino acids: CASSVQGVGYGYTF. As DNA, the CDR3 is TGCGCCAGCAGCGTCCAGGGGGTAGGCTATGGCTACACCTTC.

This chain connects TRBV10-3 to TRBJ2-2; tentatively, D is TRBD2 (6 bases). V lost 4 bases and J lost 0, with 18 bases in between. This CDR3 is built from 18 residues. Germline V gene lookup returns CDR1 ENHRY and CDR2 SYGVKD. The CDR3 protein is CAISGGPGRKTNTGELFF. DNA for the CDR3: TGTGCCATCAGTGGTGGTCCAGGGAGGAAAACGAACACCGGGGAGCTGTTTTTT.

The chain is built from TRBV21-1 and TRBJ2-3; TRBD1 reflects the table's D call only, with no check against the DNA. TRBV21-1 is a recognized pseudogene. The CDR3 contains 16 residues. For the CDR3, the DNA is TGTGCCAGCAGCAAAGCAGGGGAATTGAGCACAGATACGCAGTATTTT. It translates to CASSKAGELSTDTQYF.

The chain has TRBV30 and TRBJ1-4, with D unresolved. Germline assignment: CDR1 GTSNPN and CDR2 SVGIG (reference sequence). Trimming stripped 0 bases from V and 5 bases from J, with 10 bases between. This CDR3 region has 14 residues. The CDR3 DNA reads as TGTGCCTGGAGTGTAGGAGGAGAGAATGAAAAACTGTTTTTT. Its translation is CAWSVGGENEKLFF.

The genes are TRBV5-1 and TRBJ2-5, with 8 bases matching TRBD1. V trimming: 4 bases; J trimming: 5 bases; junction bases outside the gene matches: 7. CDR3 length: 14 residues. The germline V gene encodes CDR1 SGHRS and CDR2 YFSETQ. CDR3 DNA: TGCGCCAGCAGCACAGGACAGGGAGCGGAGACCCAGTACTTC. It encodes CASSTGQGAETQYF. The whole variable domain, remainder taken from reference TRBV5-1 and TRBJ2-5, is KAGVTQTPRYLIKTRGQQVTLSCSPISGHRSVSWYQQTPGQGLQFLFEYFSETQRNKGNFPGRFSGRQFSNSRSEMNVSTLELGDSALYLCASSTGQGAETQYFGPGTRLLVL.

The J gene is TRBJ1-4, the V gene TRBV4-1, with 7 bases fitting TRBD1. Germline V gene data show CDR1 as MGHRA and CDR2 as YSYEKL. J was trimmed by 1 base and V by 0 bases; bases with no gene match: 2. This CDR3 contains 16 residues. The DNA of the CDR3 is TGCGCCAGCAGCCAAGAACAGGGGCGAACTAATGAAAAACTGTTTTTT. Translating gives CASSQEQGRTNEKLFF.

The chain joins TRBV7-9 to TRBJ1-2, with a weak D call TRBD1 (5 bases). The V end lost 0 bases, the J end lost 4 bases, and 18 bases lay between the germline ends. CDR1 and CDR2 (germline): SEHNR, FQNEAQ (reference sequence). The CDR3 runs 17 residues. The CDR3 is CASSLAWEQTTGYGYTF. CDR3 nucleotides: TGTGCCAGCAGCTTAGCGTGGGAACAGACCACAGGCTATGGCTACACCTTC.

The V gene is TRBV11-2, the J gene TRBJ1-6; 10 bases fit TRBD1. The CDR3 extends over 15 amino acids. Germline V CDR1 and CDR2: SGHAT, FQNNGV. V trimming: 2 bases; J trimming: 10 bases; junction bases outside the gene matches: 5. The CDR3 DNA follows: TGTGCCAGCAGCTTATCGGGACAGGGGCGCTCACCCCTCCACTTT. This gives the protein CASSLSGQGRSPLHF.

The rearrangement joins TRBV18 to TRBJ1-2, with D unresolved. Trimming took off 1 base at V and 6 bases at J, with 12 bases between the two ends. The CDR3 spans 14 residues. From germline, CDR1 is KGHSH and CDR2 LQKENI. CDR3 protein: CASSPLYGENGYTF. The CDR3 DNA follows: TGTGCCAGCTCACCACTGTACGGGGAGAATGGCTACACCTTC.

The chain carries TRBV11-2 and TRBJ2-7, with no clear D. CDR3 length equals 11 residues. The V and J ends lost 6 bases and 2 bases respectively, with 5 bases between them. Looked up from germline, CDR1 is SGHAT and CDR2 is FQNNGV. CDR3 DNA sequence: TGTGCCAGCAGGGCCGCCTACGAGCAGTACTTC. As protein: CASRAAYEQYF.

This sequence joins TRBV24-1 and TRBJ2-1; 14 bases match TRBD2. After removal of 2 bases from V and 7 bases from J, the junction contained 6 bases not matched to a gene. The germline V gene has CDR1 KGHDR and CDR2 SFDVKD. CDR3 length: 17 amino acids. CDR3 region: CATSDSTSGGARNEQFF. The CDR3 coding sequence is TGTGCCACCAGTGATTCGACTAGCGGGGGGGCTCGGAATGAGCAGTTCTTC.

The V gene is TRBV18, the J gene TRBJ1-1; the D gene is possibly TRBD1 (5 bases). From germline, CDR1 is KGHSH and CDR2 LQKENI. V was shortened by 3 bases and J by 8 bases, with 13 bases between the two germline ends. This CDR3 is built from 13 residues. CDR3 protein: CASSPIVKGEAFF. CDR3 bases: TGTGCCAGCTCACCTATCGTCAAGGGGGAAGCTTTCTTT.

CDR3 protein: CASVRDGGTQETQYF. In nucleotides, the CDR3 is TGTGCTAGTGTTCGAGACGGGGGGACCCAAGAGACCCAGTACTTC. This sequence joins TRBV12-5 and TRBJ2-5; 7 nucleotides align to TRBD2. The germline CDR1 and CDR2 sequences are LGHNT and FRNRAP. J was trimmed by 1 base and V by 7 bases; bases with no gene match: 9. This CDR3 has 15 residues. The complete variable domain, with remaining parts taken from reference TRBV12-5 and TRBJ2-5, reads DARVTQTPRHKVTEMGQEVTMRCQPILGHNTVFWYRQTMMQGLELLAYFRNRAPLDDSGMPKDRFSAEMPDATLATLKIQPSEPRDSAVYFCASVRDGGTQETQYFGPGTRLLVL.

This chain links TRBV6-5 with TRBJ2-2, with a weak D call TRBD1 (6 bases). Trimming removed 0 bases at V and 4 bases at J, with 9 bases between. The CDR3 has 15 amino acids. The germline V gene encodes CDR1 MNHEY and CDR2 SVGAGI. This CDR3 is CASSYSNRATGELFF. DNA of the CDR3: TGTGCCAGCAGTTACTCCAACAGGGCCACCGGGGAGCTGTTTTTT.

The CDR3 loop reads CASSPTRQRRTVAGTDTQYF. DNA for the CDR3: TGTGCCAGCAGCCCAACCCGACAGAGAAGAACGGTAGCCGGCACAGATACGCAGTATTTT. This rearrangement joins TRBV21-1 to TRBJ2-3; no check of the table's D call, TRBD1, against the DNA was made. TRBV21-1 is a known pseudogene. This CDR3 spans 20 amino acids.

The CDR3 region has the DNA TGCAGCGTTCGGACAGGGGGATGGAACACCATATATTTT. This sequence encodes CSVRTGGWNTIYF. The chain uses TRBV29-1 and TRBJ1-3; the match to TRBD1 covers 10 bases. With 5 bases clipped from V and 7 bases from J, the junction kept 5 bases outside the gene matches. The CDR3 runs 13 residues. CDR1 and CDR2 (germline): SQVTM, ANQGSEA.

The V call is TRBV10-3, the J call TRBJ2-2; 7 nucleotides line up with TRBD1. Trimming at V came to 1 base and at J to 3 bases, leaving 2 bases not matched to a gene. CDR1 and CDR2 (germline): ENHRY, SYGVKD. CDR3 length: 15 amino acids. The CDR3 region has the DNA TGTGCCATCAGTGAGTGGGACAGCGACACCGGGGAGCTGTTTTTT. Amino acids: CAISEWDSDTGELFF.

The chain couples TRBV19 to TRBJ2-3; TRBD2 might be the D (6 bases). Per the germline V gene, CDR1 is LNHDA and CDR2 is SQIVND (reference sequence). The CDR3 is 17 amino acids. V was cut by 7 bases and J by 0 bases, with 20 bases left in between. This chain's CDR3 is CASNPGRGGASTDTQYF. The CDR3 DNA reads as TGTGCCAGTAACCCAGGGCGGGGAGGCGCTAGCACAGATACGCAGTATTTT. The entire variable domain, with the rest obtained from reference TRBV19 and TRBJ2-3, is as follows: DGGITQSPKYLFRKEGQNVTLSCEQNLNHDAMYWYRQDPGQGLRLIYYSQIVNDFQKGDIAEGYSVSREKKESFPLTVTSAQKNPTAFYLCASNPGRGGASTDTQYFGPGTRLTVL.

In this sample, this clone turned up once. CDR3 loop: CASSQDGGGAEKLFF. Here the CDR3 DNA reads TGCGCCAGCAGCCAAGACGGAGGGGGGGCTGAAAAACTGTTTTTT. This rearrangement joins TRBV4-1 to TRBJ1-4, with D possibly TRBD1 on 6 matching bases. Trimming pared 0 bases from V and 7 bases from J, leaving 12 bases between. Germline-derived CDR1 and CDR2 are MGHRA and YSYEKL. The CDR3 has 15 residues.

The J gene is TRBJ2-1, the V gene TRBV13; D may be TRBD2 (6 bases). This CDR3 region has 13 residues. V lost 5 bases, J lost 10 bases, and 15 bases lay in between. The germline V gene encodes CDR1 PRHDT and CDR2 FYEKMQ (reference sequence). The CDR3 sequence is CASSLPGAREQFF. CDR3 nucleotide sequence: TGTGCCAGCAGCCTCCCGGGAGCAAGGGAGCAGTTCTTC. Variable domain in full (rest from reference TRBV13 and TRBJ2-1): AAGVIQSPRHLIKEKRETATLKCYPIPRHDTVYWYQQGPGQDPQFLISFYEKMQSDKGSIPDRFSAQQFSDYHSELNMSSLELGDSALYFCASSLPGAREQFFGPGTRLTVL.

This clone was picked up one time. The chain couples TRBV7-9 to TRBJ2-5; perhaps TRBD1 as D (6 bases). The V gene's germline CDR1 is SEHNR and CDR2 FQNEAQ (reference sequence). The CDR3 extends over 15 amino acids. Deletions cut 0 bases from V and 5 bases from J, with 13 bases between. DNA of the CDR3: TGTGCCAGCAGCTTAGCCGCTGGGGGCGTGGAGACCCAGTACTTC. It encodes CASSLAAGGVETQYF. Full variable domain (remainder filled in from reference TRBV7-9 and TRBJ2-5): DTGVSQNPRHKITKRGQNVTFRCDPISEHNRLYWYRQTLGQGPEFLTYFQNEAQLEKSRLLSDRFSAERPKGSFSTLEIQRTEQGDSAMYLCASSLAAGGVETQYFGPGTRLLVL.

The chain is built from TRBV5-6 and TRBJ1-3; D gene unclear. The CDR3 covers 14 residues. From germline, CDR1 is SGHDT and CDR2 YYEEEE. Trimming shortened V by 1 base and J by 1 base, and 6 bases separated the two germline ends. CDR3 sequence: CASSLSGSGNTIYF. The CDR3 DNA follows: TGTGCCAGCAGCTTGTCGGGGTCTGGAAACACCATATATTTT.

The chain has TRBV9 and TRBJ1-2, with D uncertain. The germline gives CDR1 SGDLS, CDR2 YYNGEE. The CDR3 consists of 13 residues. V was clipped by 0 bases and J by 2 bases, with 5 bases between them. The CDR3 loop is CASSVDQNYGYTF. The CDR3 nucleotides are TGTGCCAGCAGCGTAGACCAGAACTATGGCTACACCTTC. Drawing the rest from reference TRBV9 and TRBJ1-2, the complete variable domain is DSGVTQTPKHLITATGQRVTLRCSPRSGDLSVYWYQQSLDQGLQFLIQYYNGEERAKGNILERFSAQQFPDLHSELNLSSLELGDSALYFCASSVDQNYGYTFGSGTRLTVV.

This clone was counted a single time. This sequence joins TRBV18 and TRBJ2-7, with D perhaps TRBD1 (5 bases). Between the trimmed V and J ends, which lost 0 bases and 2 bases, there was a span of 8 bases. This CDR3 comprises 14 residues. The germline V gene encodes CDR1 KGHSH and CDR2 LQKENI. The CDR3: CASSPPQGPYEQYF. The CDR3, as DNA: TGTGCCAGCTCACCACCGCAGGGCCCCTACGAGCAGTACTTC.